The 19 T cell receptor beta chains given below trace back to one sample, sequenced in a study of tumor and adjacent non-tumor tissue in lung cancer. Three rounds of nested PCR, following a modified ARM-PCR protocol, produced the TCRbeta library. One entry per CDR3 protein results from TCRdb running MiXCR on the multiplex PCR reads. Among about 70,000 distinct CDR3 sequences listed, approximately 73% were seen once. RNA was extracted from bulk tissue without any cell sorting. The material sequenced was lung tumor tissue. The source of these receptors is a man in his sixties with non-small cell lung cancer.

Only a few counts were recorded for this clonotype. Given a much more abundant clone one base away, this may be a read error. This sequence joins TRBV20-1 and TRBJ2-3, with TRBD2 matching over 9 bases. Per the germline V gene, CDR1 is DFQATT and CDR2 is SNEGSKA (reference sequence). The CDR3 runs 16 residues. The CDR3 DNA reads TGCAGTACTAGAAAGGCGGGAGGGTCTATGACAGATACGCAGTATTTT. Residues: CSTRKAGGSMTDTQYF.

About this clonotype: This CDR3 is missing its conserved last phenylalanine or tryptophan, likely due to a read error. The V gene is TRBV29-1, the J gene TRBJ2-1; 9 bases line up with TRBD2. CDR3 length: 16 amino acids. Germline loops: CDR1 SQVTM, CDR2 ANQGSEA. Losses at the gene ends were 3 bases for V and 4 bases for J; bases not matched to a gene: 10. In DNA form, the CDR3 reads TGCAGCGTTGAGTCTATACTAGCGGGCGATTACAATGAGCAGTTCTTA. Its translation: CSVESILAGDYNEQFL.

The chain carries TRBV10-3 and TRBJ2-3; 7 bases agree with TRBD2. The CDR3 is made up of 15 amino acids. Germline lookup yields CDR1 ENHRY and CDR2 SYGVKD. After removal of 8 bases from V and 2 bases from J, the junction contained 10 bases not matched to a gene. This CDR3 is CAIGEGQGYTDTQYF. In DNA form, the CDR3 reads TGTGCCATCGGGGAGGGCCAAGGGTACACAGATACGCAGTATTTT.

This clonotype was seen more than once but under ten times. Germline and junction disagree at one end, which may indicate a read error. This rearrangement joins TRBV12-3 or TRBV12-4 to TRBJ1-2; 7 bases map to TRBD1. The length of the CDR3 is 14 residues. The CDR3 region has the DNA TGTGCCAGTAGTAACCGGGACAGCACCTATGCCTACACCTTC. Translating gives CASSNRDSTYAYTF.

As for this clonotype: This may be a read error: a much more frequent sequence differs by one nucleotide. J is TRBJ2-1 and V is TRBV5-1; weak D call: TRBD2 (6 bases). This CDR3 is 14 amino acids long. The germline V gene encodes CDR1 SGHRS and CDR2 YFSETQ. CDR3 in amino acids: CASSLGLVYNKQFF. The CDR3 DNA follows: TGCGCCAGCAGCTTGGGACTAGTCTACAATAAGCAGTTCTTC.

The chain couples TRBV6-2 or TRBV6-3 to TRBJ2-3; 7 bases are shared with TRBD2. V shed 4 bases and J 3 bases; nucleotides not matched to a gene: 10. The CDR3 consists of 16 residues. Germline V CDR1 and CDR2: MNHEY, SVGEGT. Written as DNA, the CDR3 is TGTGCCAGCAGTTTCCTTCGGGCGGGAGCTACAGATACGCAGTATTTT. Translation gives CASSFLRAGATDTQYF.

Remarks on this clonotype: Its ends do not fully match the called genes, so a read error is possible. The genes are TRBV5-4 and TRBJ2-7; 8 bases align to TRBD1. Germline CDR1 and CDR2: SGHNT and YYREEE (reference sequence). This CDR3 spans 16 amino acids. The CDR3 region is CTSSYGQGEKSRRRYF. As DNA, the CDR3 is TGTACCAGCAGCTACGGACAGGGTGAGAAATCTCGGAGACGCTACTTC.

As for this clonotype: A junction boundary mismatches the germline segment, possibly from a read error. This chain joins TRBV11-3 and TRBJ2-2, with 9 bases matching TRBD1. CDR3 length: 13 residues. Germline-derived CDR1 and CDR2 are SGHNT and YENEEA. CDR3 loop: CGSTTGGTGDLFF. CDR3 DNA sequence: TGTGGCAGCACCACAGGGGGCACCGGGGACCTGTTTTTT.

A word on this clonotype: No conserved phenylalanine or tryptophan ends this CDR3, so it is likely a read error. This chain uses TRBV6-5 with TRBJ2-5; 12 nucleotides match TRBD2. The CDR3 runs to 16 residues. The germline CDR1 and CDR2 sequences are MNHEY and SVGAGI. For the CDR3, the DNA is TGTGCCACCAGTACTAGCGGGAGGACGGGGCTGGAGACCCAGTACCTC. This sequence encodes CATSTSGRTGLETQYL.

This sequence joins TRBV29-1 and TRBJ1-2; D remains ambiguous. The CDR3 has 9 residues. The V end was cut by 7 bases, the J end by 8 bases, with 8 bases between. CDR1 and CDR2 (germline): SQVTM, ANQGSEA. The CDR3 is CSGNRGYTF. The DNA for the CDR3 is TGCAGCGGGAATCGGGGCTACACCTTC.

This sequence joins TRBV6-2 or TRBV6-3 and TRBJ1-5; 9 bases line up with TRBD1. CDR1 is MNHEY, CDR2 SVGEGT, per germline. Trimming at V came to 7 bases and at J to 4 bases, leaving 8 bases not matched to a gene. The CDR3 is 15 amino acids. The CDR3 DNA sequence: TGTGCCAGCAATTATGGGACAGGGAGAAATCAGCCCCAGCATTTT. Its translation: CASNYGTGRNQPQHF.

About this clonotype itself: A read error is possible here, since a much larger clone lies one base away. The chain has TRBV7-9 and TRBJ2-2; D is perhaps TRBD2 (6 bases). The germline gives CDR1 SEHNR, CDR2 FQNEAQ (reference sequence). The CDR3 covers 13 residues. Trimming pared 5 bases from V and 9 bases from J, leaving 13 bases between. CDR3 sequence reads: CASSTRTIRELFF. The DNA for the CDR3 is TGTGCCAGCAGCACCAGGACTATACGGGAGCTGTTTTTT. Full variable domain (outside the CDR3, taken from reference TRBV7-9 and TRBJ2-2): DTGVSQNPRHKITKRGQNVTFRCDPISEHNRLYWYRQTLGQGPEFLTYFQNEAQLEKSRLLSDRFSAERPKGSFSTLEIQRTEQGDSAMYLCASSTRTIRELFFGEGSRLTVL.

This clonotype was seen a handful of times. Since the CDR3 does not end with the conserved phenylalanine or tryptophan, this likely comes from a read error. For the CDR3, the DNA is TGCAGCGCGAGGGACAGCCCCGACGAGCAGTACCTC. It encodes CSARDSPDEQYL. The chain joins TRBV20-1 to TRBJ2-7; 7 positions match TRBD1. Germline-derived CDR1 and CDR2 are DFQATT and SNEGSKA (reference sequence). This CDR3 is built from 12 residues.

The chain employs TRBV11-2 and TRBJ2-1, with a tentative D call TRBD2 (5 bases). CDR3 length equals 13 residues. Trimming cost V 8 bases and J 9 bases, with 17 bases left between them. From germline, CDR1 is SGHAT and CDR2 FQNNGV. CDR3 sequence reads: CASGPEPRGEQFF. CDR3 nucleotides: TGTGCCAGCGGCCCAGAGCCACGGGGTGAGCAGTTCTTC.

The chain is built from TRBV20-1 and TRBJ1-4; D is unresolved. This CDR3 spans 13 amino acids. V lost 6 bases, J lost 16 bases, and 24 bases lay in between. Germline CDR1 is DFQATT and CDR2 is SNEGSKA (reference sequence). In DNA form, the CDR3 reads TGCAGTGCCACCCAGACAACTAATGAAAAGCAGTTTTTT. It codes for CSATQTTNEKQFF.

This clonotype was picked up one time. One junction end disagrees with the germline gene, perhaps due to a read error. The J gene is TRBJ2-1, the V gene TRBV20-1; 12 nucleotides line up with TRBD2. Germline loops: CDR1 DFQATT, CDR2 SNEGSKA (reference sequence). CDR3 length equals 14 residues. Here the CDR3 DNA reads TGTAGCGCTAGACTAGCGGGAGATGGCAATGATCAGTTCTTC. Translated: CSARLAGDGNDQFF.

The chain recombines TRBV6-5 with TRBJ1-1, with D maybe TRBD1 (6 bases). The CDR3 runs to 15 residues. V lost 4 bases and J lost 8, with 20 bases in between. CDR1 MNHEY and CDR2 SVGAGI come from the germline V gene. The CDR3 bases are TGTGCCAGCAGTTGCTCCCGCAGGGGTGGGGTCGAAGCTTTCTTT. This codes for CASSCSRRGGVEAFF.

This clonotype was found a few times. The chain has TRBV20-1 and TRBJ2-3; the match to TRBD2 covers 10 bases. V trimming: 5 bases; J trimming: 3 bases; junction bases outside the gene matches: 8. The CDR3 runs to 15 residues. Per the germline V gene, CDR1 is DFQATT and CDR2 is SNEGSKA (reference sequence). CDR3 amino acids: CSAHQTSGITDTQYF. Here the CDR3 DNA reads TGCAGTGCTCACCAAACTAGCGGGATAACAGATACGCAGTATTTT.

Worth noting for this clonotype: It may be a read error: a sequence one base away is much more abundant. The chain joins TRBV28 to TRBJ2-6; TRBD2 aligns across 9 bases. Germline values: CDR1 MDHEN, CDR2 SYDVKM. CDR3 size: 17 residues. V was clipped by 5 bases and J by 3 bases; unmatched bases: 8. Here the CDR3 reads CASSDYSGSHGANVLTF. For the CDR3, the DNA is TGTGCCAGCAGTGATTATAGCGGGAGCCATGGGGCCAACGTCCTGACTTTC.